The TCR beta chain under discussion was sequenced for a study of blood T cell repertoires in COVID-19. Overall study context: The samples span acute and convalescent COVID-19 from the United States, Italy and Spain.

The repertoire was sequenced with immunoSEQ multiplex PCR; TCRdb's copy has only in-frame clones and lacks some. The table lists roughly 97,000 clones, approximately 90% of them singletons, with about 1.7% in the top ten. Trimming cost V 4 bases and J 0 bases, with 14 bases left between them. Looked up from germline, CDR1 is SGDLS and CDR2 is YYNGEE. The CDR3 totals 16 residues. This TCR was sampled from a man aged 60 to 75 with acute or convalescent COVID-19. V and J are TRBV9 and TRBJ1-3; D is unresolved. Sequenced input: peripheral blood. The CDR3 loop reads CASSQVGMISGNTIYF. The CDR3, as DNA: TGTGCCAGCAGCCAAGTCGGGATGATCTCTGGAAACACCATATATTTT.